This T cell receptor beta chain was profiled in a study of T cell responses to AZD1222 COVID-19 vaccine. Findings and caveats of the study: Vaccine-associated CD4 TCRs spanned spike, dominant at 160-218 and 743-854. The donor cohort was predominantly white British with a female majority, and clonal diversity may have been underestimated.

Germline V gene sequence: CDR1 SGHDT, CDR2 YYEEEE. The V and J ends lost 4 bases and 1 base, in that order; junction bases with no gene match: 4. The CDR3 sequence is 14 residues long. The protocol was immunoSEQ multiplex PCR, while the TCRdb copy is restricted to in-frame clones and leaves out a portion. The sample includes 80,000 to 130,000 clones, roughly 89% seen only once; the top ten take approximately 15%. As concerns this clone: What it binds is unknown.

The gene calls are TRBV5-6 and TRBJ2-5, with 7 bases aligning to TRBD1. The sequence derives from an adult in good health. The starting material was peripheral blood, obtained on day 0 of AZD1222 vaccination. The DNA for the CDR3 is TGTGCCAGCAGCACACAGGGGTTCCAAGAGACCCAGTACTTC. It yields the protein CASSTQGFQETQYF. The entire variable domain, with the rest obtained from reference TRBV5-6 and TRBJ2-5, is as follows: DAGVTQSPTHLIKTRGQQVTLRCSPKSGHDTVSWYQQALGQGPQFIFQYYEEEERQRGNFPDRFSGHQFPNYSSELNVNALLLGDSALYLCASSTQGFQETQYFGPGTRLLVL.